This TCR beta chain was recovered during a study of blood T cell repertoires in COVID-19. Study summary: PBMCs, B-cell-depleted T cells, or T cells were the source of the cDNA or gDNA that made up the material.

This study enrolled people aged roughly 18 to 89 from around 26 US geographic areas. In assigning cohorts, the study relied on participant-reported clinical history. TCRdb's copy holds only in-frame clones and misses some; the assay was immunoSEQ multiplex PCR. This table has approximately 230,000 clones, 65% to 90% appearing once. This TCR was sampled from a middle-aged man who had recovered from COVID-19. Sequencing was carried out using PBMCs or T cells enriched from blood (not recorded which).

CDR3 residues: CASSLGGGLNEQFF. The CDR3 DNA reads as TGTGCCAGCAGCTTAGGCGGGGGCCTCAATGAGCAGTTCTTC. This rearrangement joins TRBV11-2 to TRBJ2-1; TRBD2 is a possible D gene (7 bases). V lost 1 base to trimming and J lost 6 bases, with 10 bases between them. The CDR3 contains 14 residues. The germline V gene encodes CDR1 SGHAT and CDR2 FQNNGV.